The rows below give T cell receptor beta chains drawn from one sample of a study of post-analysis software for immune sequencing data. A single record per CDR3 protein comes from TCRdb applying MiXCR to the PCR reads. The sample consists of hundreds of thousands of distinct CDR3 sequences, approximately 60% of them appearing once. Specimen: blood. The source is a girl aged 2 to 10 with multiple sclerosis. The CDR3 runs from the conserved cysteine through the conserved F or W. D genes are given only for firm matches. Not every row has a clone size; where given, it reads once, few, many or a size class.

J gene,clone size,V gene,D gene,CDR3 DNA,CDR3 protein
TRBJ1-1,NA,TRBV7-6,NA,TGTGCCAGCAGCTCGGGCCAGGACACTGAAGCTTTCTTT,CASSSGQDTEAFF
TRBJ1-1,NA,TRBV7-2,NA,TGTGCCAGCAGCTTAAGTCTTGGGACCCCGGATCAACCTGAAGCTTTCTTT,CASSLSLGTPDQPEAFF
TRBJ2-1,few,TRBV29-1,NA,TGCAGCGTTGAAGGGCCAGGGCTTGGGAATGAGCAGTTCTTC,CSVEGPGLGNEQFF
TRBJ2-3,NA,TRBV7-2,TRBD2,TGTGCCAGCAGCTTACTAGCGGGGAAACTCTTTAGCACAGATACGCAGTATTTT,CASSLLAGKLFSTDTQYF
TRBJ2-7,NA,TRBV5-6,NA,TGTGCCAGCAGCCCGAGAGACAGGCTAGCCTACGAGCAGTACTTC,CASSPRDRLAYEQYF
TRBJ1-2,NA,TRBV20-1,NA,TGCAGTGCTAGAGATGACGGATCCACCTATGGCTACACCTTC,CSARDDGSTYGYTF
TRBJ1-1,NA,TRBV25-1,TRBD1,TGTGCCAGCAGTCGGACAGGGAAGGCTGAAGCTTTCTTT,CASSRTGKAEAFF
TRBJ2-7,NA,TRBV12-3/TRBV12-4,NA,TGTGCCAGCAGGTGGGGGGAGTACGAGCAGTACTTC,CASRWGEYEQYF
TRBJ2-3,few,TRBV4-1,NA,TGCGCCAGCAGCCCCAGGGGGGCCCTTCCTAGCGGGAGCACAGATACGCAGTATTTT,CASSPRGALPSGSTDTQYF
TRBJ2-1,few,TRBV5-1,NA,TGCGCCAGCAGGGACGCAGAATACAATGAGCAGTTCTTC,CASRDAEYNEQFF
TRBJ2-5,few,TRBV11-3,NA,TGTGCCAGTGGGTTTTCGGGAGAGACCCAGTACTTC,CASGFSGETQYF
TRBJ2-3,few,TRBV7-9,NA,TGTGCCAGCAGCTACTTGGGAGTCACAGATACGCAGTATTTT,CASSYLGVTDTQYF
TRBJ1-2,NA,TRBV6-2/TRBV6-3,NA,TGTGCCAGCAGTAAAGCAGGGGACTCTAACTATGGCTACACCTTC,CASSKAGDSNYGYTF
TRBJ1-1,NA,TRBV20-1,NA,TGCAGTGCTACCCGGGACACCACCGGGACTGAAGCTTTCTTT,CSATRDTTGTEAFF
TRBJ1-5,once,TRBV24-1,NA,TGTGCCACCTCAAAAGGGGGGAAGAGGAACAATCAGCCCCAGCATTTT,CATSKGGKRNNQPQHF
TRBJ2-4,NA,TRBV5-6,NA,TGTGCCAGCAGCTTGATTGGGGAGATGGGAAACATTCAGTACTTC,CASSLIGEMGNIQYF
TRBJ1-5,once,TRBV20-1,NA,TGCAGTGCTGCCGGGGGCCTTAGGAATCAGCCCCAGCATTTT,CSAAGGLRNQPQHF
TRBJ1-2,many,TRBV6-5,TRBD1,TGTGCCAGCAGTCCGACAGGGTACGGCTACACCTTC,CASSPTGYGYTF
TRBJ1-2,NA,TRBV7-2,NA,TGTGCCAGCAGATCTCGCCGGGACGTAGGTGGCTACACCTTC,CASRSRRDVGGYTF
TRBJ2-3,NA,TRBV7-2,TRBD2,TGTGCCAGCAGCTTAGTGATGTCGACTAGCGGCCCGTTAGATACGCAGTATTTT,CASSLVMSTSGPLDTQYF
TRBJ2-1,NA,TRBV12-3/TRBV12-4,NA,TGTGCCAGCACATCGGGGCGTTACAATGAGCAGTTCTTC,CASTSGRYNEQFF
TRBJ2-7,NA,TRBV7-8,NA,TGTGCCAGCAGGGCTCGAGGAACCAATGCCCACGAGCAGTACTTC,CASRARGTNAHEQYF
TRBJ2-7,NA,TRBV3-1,TRBD1,TGTGCCAGCAGCCAAGGAAGTGGCAGGGGGTCCTACGAGCAGTACTTC,CASSQGSGRGSYEQYF
TRBJ2-1,few,TRBV7-9,TRBD1,TGTGCCAGCAGCTCCGGACAGGGAATTTGGACCTACAATGAGCAGTTCTTC,CASSSGQGIWTYNEQFF
TRBJ2-1,NA,TRBV9,NA,TGTGCCAGCCAAAGCTCCTACAATGAGCAGTTCTTC,CASQSSYNEQFF
TRBJ1-1,few,TRBV6-5,NA,TGTGCCAGCAGTTTTCCGGGGCCGAACACTGAAGCTTTCTTT,CASSFPGPNTEAFF
TRBJ2-7,few,TRBV10-3,TRBD2,TGTGCCATCAGTGGATCTAGCGGACCTACCTACGAGCAGTACTTC,CAISGSSGPTYEQYF
TRBJ2-1,few,TRBV10-3,NA,TGTGCCATACCACCGGGCAGGGGGCGAGTGGTTACGGGGGGTGGCGATGAGCAGTTCTTC,CAIPPGRGRVVTGGGDEQFF
TRBJ2-3,few,TRBV20-1,TRBD2,TGCAGTGCTAGGCGCGGCGCGGGAGACACAGATACGCAGTATTTT,CSARRGAGDTDTQYF
TRBJ1-5,NA,TRBV29-1,NA,TGCAGCGTTGGTGCTAACGGTCAGCCCCAGCATTTT,CSVGANGQPQHF
TRBJ2-4,NA,TRBV9,NA,TGTGCCAGCAGCGTAGAGGGACGGGAAAACATTCAGTACTTC,CASSVEGRENIQYF
TRBJ1-2,few,TRBV5-1,NA,TGCGCCAGCAGCCCCGAGGGCGGCGCCTATGGCTACACCTTC,CASSPEGGAYGYTF
TRBJ2-3,NA,TRBV3-1,TRBD1,TGTGCCAGCAGTTACAGGGGGCAGGCAGATACGCAGTATTTT,CASSYRGQADTQYF
TRBJ2-5,few,TRBV20-1,NA,TGCAGTGGGAGAGCGTCCCAAGAGACCCAGTACTTC,CSGRASQETQYF
TRBJ1-1,NA,TRBV29-1,NA,TGCAGCGTTGAGGAGGGAGCTGCTTTCTTT,CSVEEGAAFF
TRBJ2-1,NA,TRBV7-2,NA,TGTGCCAGCAGCTTAGGTCCGGCGAACAATGAGCAGTTCTTC,CASSLGPANNEQFF
TRBJ2-5,few,TRBV20-1,NA,TGCAGTGCTGCGAGACTGCCAGCAGGGCTGGAGACCCAGTACTTC,CSAARLPAGLETQYF
TRBJ2-3,NA,TRBV14,NA,TGTGCCAGCAGCCAAAAGATATTCGGCACAGATACGCAGTATTTT,CASSQKIFGTDTQYF
TRBJ2-5,NA,TRBV20-1,NA,TGCAGTGCTAGAGGAGGGGAAAAGACCCAGTACTTC,CSARGGEKTQYF
TRBJ2-5,NA,TRBV5-1,NA,TGCGCCAGCAGCTTGGGGGGGCCCCAAGAGACCCAGTACTTC,CASSLGGPQETQYF
TRBJ2-7,NA,TRBV11-2,NA,TGTGCCAGCAGCTTAGTGGGCACCCTCTACGAGCAGTACTTC,CASSLVGTLYEQYF
TRBJ2-5,few,TRBV4-1,NA,TGCGCCAGCAGCCAAGATGGAGGGGGGACCCAGTACTTC,CASSQDGGGTQYF
TRBJ2-1,NA,TRBV20-1,TRBD2,TGCAGTGCTAGAGGCCCCTTAGCGGGTGGGTCCTACAATGAGCAGTTCTTC,CSARGPLAGGSYNEQFF
TRBJ1-5,NA,TRBV7-2,NA,TGTGCCAGCAGCGAGGGACTTCAGCCCCAGCATTTT,CASSEGLQPQHF